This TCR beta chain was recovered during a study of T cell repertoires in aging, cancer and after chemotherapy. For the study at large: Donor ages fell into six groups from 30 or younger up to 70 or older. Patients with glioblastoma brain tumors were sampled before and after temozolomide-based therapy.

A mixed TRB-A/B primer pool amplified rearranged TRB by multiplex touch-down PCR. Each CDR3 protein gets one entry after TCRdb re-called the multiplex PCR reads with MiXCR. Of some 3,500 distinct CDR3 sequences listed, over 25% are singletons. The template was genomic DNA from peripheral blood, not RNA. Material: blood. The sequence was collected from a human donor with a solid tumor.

CDR3 DNA sequence: TGTGCCACCAGTGATTTGCTTCGGACCTGCCCCAGGTACGGCTACACCTTC. Its translation is CATSDLLRTCPRYGYTF. The rearrangement joins TRBV24-1 to TRBJ1-2; D gene unclear. CDR3 length: 17 amino acids. The germline gives CDR1 KGHDR, CDR2 SFDVKD. Trimming removed 0 bases at V and 8 bases at J, with 21 bases between.